Here is one TCR beta chain with its context. Antigen: not known. This record comes from a study of shared clonotypes between healthy human individuals. Study overall: The plates for each donor numbered three CD4 naive, three CD4 memory, two CD8 naive and one CD8 memory.

Study-wide results and limits: Represented diversity (both genetic and exposure-history) was limited by the small number of donors. Compared with memory subsets, naive subsets generally had larger estimated richness. Sharing across four donors was seen in 4% to 5% of naive CD4 clonotypes.

The ends were cut back, 0 bases at V and 7 bases at J, with 16 bases in the middle. This CDR3 is built from 16 residues. Germline lookup yields CDR1 SGHTA and CDR2 FQGNSA. Method: immunoSEQ multiplex PCR; TCRdb's copy keeps in-frame clones and lacks some. Altogether about 1.1 million clones are present, approximately 80% being singletons, with the ten largest covering around 0.6%. The chain joins TRBV7-2 to TRBJ1-5; D may be TRBD1 (5 bases). Sample: memory CD4+ T cells from PBMCs. Subset defined: CD45RA-negative fraction. This TCR was sampled from a man younger than 35 in good health. Some clones in this sample may be carry-over from other donors' samples. CDR3 nucleotide sequence: TGTGCCAGCAGCTTAGCCGACCCTAGGGCAGGGCAGCCCCAGCATTTT. This gives the protein CASSLADPRAGQPQHF.